The rows below give T cell receptor beta chains drawn from one sample of a study of blood T cell repertoires in COVID-19. This table comes from immunoSEQ multiplex PCR, and its TCRdb copy is limited to in-frame clones, with some not included. The data contain roughly 250,000 clones, approximately 90% of them singletons. What was sequenced was peripheral blood. The receptors shown here come from a man aged 25 to 45 with acute or convalescent COVID-19. CDR3s include the opening cysteine and the closing phenylalanine or tryptophan. The D gene is left open where the match is weak. Size is omitted from some rows. Given values are once, few, many or a class for expanded clones.

TRBV24-1	-	TRBJ2-1	TRBD2	CATSDRTSGRNEQFF	TGTGCCACCAGTGATCGGACTAGCGGGAGGAATGAGCAGTTCTTC
TRBV30	-	TRBJ1-4	-	CAWSVGQAGREKLFF	TGTGCCTGGAGTGTGGGGCAGGCAGGTCGTGAAAAACTGTTTTTT
TRBV27	-	TRBJ1-4	TRBD1	CASRSPSGGPNEKLFF	TGTGCCAGCAGATCCCCCTCAGGGGGCCCTAATGAAAAACTGTTTTTT
TRBV9	-	TRBJ1-1	-	CASSVVGASTEAFF	TGTGCCAGCAGCGTAGTTGGGGCTAGCACTGAAGCTTTCTTT
TRBV7-9	-	TRBJ1-1	-	CASSLSVNTEAFF	TGTGCCAGCAGCTTATCTGTTAACACTGAAGCTTTCTTT
TRBV6-5	-	TRBJ1-1	TRBD1	CASSPRDRGSTEAFF	TGTGCCAGCAGTCCTCGGGACAGGGGAAGCACTGAAGCTTTCTTT
TRBV7-9	-	TRBJ2-1	TRBD2	CASSFSLAGLVEQFF	TGTGCCAGCAGCTTTTCACTAGCGGGGCTGGTTGAGCAGTTCTTC
TRBV3-1/TRBV3-2	-	TRBJ1-1	-	CASSPVMGGVWAFF	TGTGCCAGCAGCCCCGTAATGGGAGGGGTTTGGGCTTTCTTT
TRBV19	-	TRBJ1-2	TRBD1	CASSLQGAGYTF	TGTGCCAGTAGCCTCCAGGGGGCTGGCTACACCTTC
TRBV5-4	-	TRBJ2-3	TRBD2	CASSSSRDYPTDTQYF	TGTGCCAGCAGCTCAAGCCGGGACTACCCCACAGATACGCAGTATTTT
TRBV28	-	TRBJ1-5	-	CASSFPQGNQPQHF	TGTGCCAGCAGTTTTCCTCAGGGGAATCAGCCCCAGCATTTT
TRBV28	once	TRBJ2-1	TRBD2	CASGELAGGVTYNEQFF	TGTGCCAGCGGGGAACTAGCGGGAGGGGTGACCTACAATGAGCAGTTCTTC
TRBV7-3	-	TRBJ2-3	-	CASSLIPGVGGRTDTQYF	TGTGCCAGCAGCTTAATTCCGGGGGTAGGGGGCCGCACAGATACGCAGTATTTT
TRBV9	-	TRBJ1-3	TRBD1	CASSVLPGQGVGNTIYF	TGTGCCAGCAGCGTACTCCCGGGACAGGGCGTAGGAAACACCATATATTTT
TRBV27	-	TRBJ1-5	TRBD1	CASSLSPDRADQPQHF	TGTGCCAGCAGTCTATCCCCTGACAGGGCAGATCAGCCCCAGCATTTT
TRBV12-3/TRBV12-4	-	TRBJ2-2	TRBD1	CASGQGWAGELFF	TGTGCCAGCGGACAGGGGTGGGCCGGGGAGCTGTTTTTT
TRBV19	-	TRBJ2-3	-	CASSTDLALSTDTQYF	TGTGCCAGTAGTACGGACTTAGCCCTAAGCACAGATACGCAGTATTTT
TRBV28	-	TRBJ2-7	TRBD1	CASSSNGGQGNEQYF	TGTGCCAGCAGTTCGAACGGGGGACAGGGGAACGAGCAGTACTTC
TRBV5-1	-	TRBJ2-7	-	CASSREWSYEQYF	TGCGCCAGCAGCCGCGAATGGTCCTACGAGCAGTACTTC
TRBV5-1	-	TRBJ2-1	-	CASSPGLRLLGWTYNEQFF	TGCGCCAGCAGCCCGGGACTCCGTCTCTTGGGATGGACCTACAATGAGCAGTTCTTC
TRBV2	-	TRBJ2-2	-	CASRAGAAGELFF	TGTGCCAGCAGGGCGGGGGCAGCCGGGGAGCTGTTTTTT
TRBV5-1	few	TRBJ1-6	TRBD1	CASSLGPGQTNSPLHF	TGCGCCAGCAGCTTAGGGCCGGGACAGACTAATTCACCCCTCCACTTT
TRBV5-1	-	TRBJ1-1	-	CASSLGTGLYTEAFF	TGCGCCAGCAGCTTGGGAACTGGACTGTACACTGAAGCTTTCTTT
TRBV10-3	few	TRBJ1-2	-	CAISPAGYYGYTF	TGTGCCATCAGCCCCGCGGGGTACTATGGCTACACCTTC
TRBV14	-	TRBJ2-7	-	CASSQIRGTSLLEQYF	TGTGCCAGCAGCCAAATAAGGGGAACGAGCCTCCTCGAGCAGTACTTC
TRBV4-1	-	TRBJ1-1	-	CASSQVDRLNTEAFF	TGCGCCAGCAGCCAAGTCGACAGGTTGAACACTGAAGCTTTCTTT
TRBV5-4	-	TRBJ2-2	-	CASSPRGTGELFF	TGTGCCAGCAGCCCCAGGGGCACCGGGGAGCTGTTTTTT
TRBV19	-	TRBJ2-2	-	CASSILPGAGELFF	TGTGCCAGTAGTATCTTACCGGGAGCCGGGGAGCTGTTTTTT
TRBV28	-	TRBJ2-4	-	CASTRSGVNIQYF	TGTGCCAGCACTCGCTCGGGGGTGAACATTCAGTACTTC
TRBV30	-	TRBJ2-1	-	CAWSLGRDNEQFF	TGTGCCTGGAGTCTCGGCAGGGACAATGAGCAGTTCTTC
TRBV4-2	-	TRBJ2-5	TRBD2	CASSQDGTGGFSETQYF	TGTGCCAGCAGCCAAGACGGTACGGGGGGGTTTTCAGAGACCCAGTACTTC
TRBV6-5	-	TRBJ1-5	-	CASTKLLYSNQPQHF	TGTGCCAGCACCAAATTACTCTATAGCAATCAGCCCCAGCATTTT
TRBV6-2/TRBV6-3	-	TRBJ2-3	TRBD2	CASSSGGAGKDTQYF	TGTGCCAGCAGTAGCGGGGGGGCCGGGAAAGATACGCAGTATTTT
TRBV7-9	-	TRBJ2-1	TRBD2	CGGSSGSIAYNEQFF	TGTGGGGGGTCCAGCGGGAGCATAGCCTACAATGAGCAGTTCTTC
TRBV5-1	-	TRBJ2-5	-	CASSFTGRETQYF	TGCGCCAGCAGCTTTACGGGGAGGGAGACCCAGTACTTC
TRBV7-9	-	TRBJ1-2	-	CASSLLSGYTF	TGTGCCAGCAGCTTACTTTCTGGCTACACCTTC
TRBV18	-	TRBJ2-7	TRBD2	CASSPTSGLYEQYF	TGTGCCAGCTCACCGACTAGCGGCCTCTACGAGCAGTACTTC
TRBV20-1	-	TRBJ1-6	-	CSARSGPLHF	TGCAGTGCTAGATCCGGACCCCTCCACTTT